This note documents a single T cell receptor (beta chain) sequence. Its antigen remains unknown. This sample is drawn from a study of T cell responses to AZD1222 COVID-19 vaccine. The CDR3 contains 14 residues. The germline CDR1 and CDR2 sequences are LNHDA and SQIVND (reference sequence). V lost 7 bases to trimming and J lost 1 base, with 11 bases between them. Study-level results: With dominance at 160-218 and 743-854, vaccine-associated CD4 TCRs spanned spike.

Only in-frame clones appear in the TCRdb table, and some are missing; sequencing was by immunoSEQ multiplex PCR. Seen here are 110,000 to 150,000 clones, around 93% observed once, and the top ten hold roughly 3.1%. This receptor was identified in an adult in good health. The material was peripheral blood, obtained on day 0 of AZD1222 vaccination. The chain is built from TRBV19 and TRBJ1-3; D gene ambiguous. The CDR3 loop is CASNSRSSGNTIYF. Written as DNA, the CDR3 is TGTGCCAGTAATTCAAGAAGTTCTGGAAACACCATATATTTT.